These 17 T cell receptor beta chains originate from one sample sequenced in a study of T cell responses to AZD1222 COVID-19 vaccine (dated by TCRdb to about 2021). Library creation used the immunoSEQ multiplex PCR assay. Held by TCRdb, this immuneACCESS table contains in-frame sequences only and omits some clones. Under half of the omission traces to an unresolved V gene where checked; the cause of the rest is unknown. The sample table shows roughly 200,000 clones, and 92% are seen once. The ten largest account for approximately 1.5% of the sample. Per the publication, the time point label means: baseline before first vaccination. The sequencing here drew on peripheral blood, taken on day 0 of AZD1222 vaccination. The receptors derive from an adult in good health.

The chain joins TRBV28 to TRBJ1-4, with unresolved D. This CDR3 has 16 amino acids. V lost 4 bases to trimming and J lost 0 bases, with 12 bases between them. From germline, CDR1 is MDHEN and CDR2 SYDVKM. The CDR3 nucleotides read TGTGCCAGCAGTTCCCCCGGCACAGCAACTAATGAAAAACTGTTTTTT. Translated: CASSSPGTATNEKLFF. Full variable domain (remainder filled in from reference TRBV28 and TRBJ1-4): DVKVTQSSRYLVKRTGEKVFLECVQDMDHENMFWYRQDPGLGLRLIYFSYDVKMKEKGDIPEGYSVSREKKERFSLILESASTNQTSMYLCASSSPGTATNEKLFFGSGTQLSVL.

This rearrangement joins TRBV2 to TRBJ2-1; D is possibly TRBD2 (6 bases). Germline V gene sequence: CDR1 SNHLY, CDR2 FYNNEI. This CDR3 has 14 amino acids. The V and J ends lost 11 bases and 0 bases respectively, with 14 bases between them. CDR3 bases: TGTGCCGGAGGGTCCACACTCTCCTACAATGAGCAGTTCTTC. Its protein is CAGGSTLSYNEQFF.

J is TRBJ1-6 and V is TRBV15; D uncertain. This CDR3 region has 16 residues. The V gene lost 1 base and the J gene lost 8 bases, with 15 bases spanning the gap. The germline V gene has CDR1 LNHNV and CDR2 YYDKDF (reference sequence). The CDR3 reads CATSRGAGLWYSPLHF. In nucleotides, the CDR3 is TGTGCCACCAGCAGAGGGGCTGGCTTATGGTATTCACCCCTCCACTTT.

CDR3 DNA: TGTGCCAGCCGGGAAAGGGACGTCTATAATTCACCCCTCCACTTT. It translates to CASRERDVYNSPLHF. The rearrangement links TRBV6-5 to TRBJ1-6; possibly TRBD1 for D (5 bases). Trimming took off 8 bases at V and 3 bases at J, with 14 bases between the two ends. The V gene's germline CDR1 is MNHEY and CDR2 SVGAGI. CDR3 length equals 15 residues.

This clone appeared a single time. CDR3 sequence reads: CASSYSTTGGGEQYF. The CDR3 DNA sequence: TGTGCCAGCAGTTACTCGACGACAGGGGGCGGCGAGCAGTACTTC. The genes are TRBV6-5 and TRBJ2-7; 10 positions agree with TRBD1. CDR3 length: 15 residues. V was clipped by 0 bases and J by 6 bases; unmatched bases: 5. Germline V CDR1 and CDR2: MNHEY, SVGAGI.

This clone was picked up a small number of times. The V gene is TRBV5-1, the J gene TRBJ1-5; no definite D call. The CDR3 loop spans 14 amino acids. Per germline, CDR1 SGHRS and CDR2 YFSETQ. Trimming stripped 7 bases from V and 2 bases from J, with 13 bases between. The CDR3 coding sequence is TGCGCCAGCTCGCAGGTCCCGGGCAATCAGCCCCAGCATTTT. Residues: CASSQVPGNQPQHF.

The gene calls are TRBV19 and TRBJ1-5; 10 nucleotides agree with TRBD1. Trimming cost V 4 bases and J 4 bases; bases outside gene matches: 4. Germline V CDR1 and CDR2: LNHDA, SQIVND (reference sequence). The CDR3 length is 15 residues. In DNA form, the CDR3 reads TGTGCCAGTAGTAGGACAGGGGGGAGGAATCAGCCCCAGCATTTT. Its protein product is CASSRTGGRNQPQHF. Using reference TRBV19 and TRBJ1-5 for the parts outside the CDR3, the full variable domain is DGGITQSPKYLFRKEGQNVTLSCEQNLNHDAMYWYRQDPGQGLRLIYYSQIVNDFQKGDIAEGYSVSREKKESFPLTVTSAQKNPTAFYLCASSRTGGRNQPQHFGDGTRLSIL.

This clone was seen a single time. The chain uses TRBV19 and TRBJ2-1; D may be TRBD2 (5 bases). CDR3 length: 14 amino acids. The V and J ends lost 6 bases and 0 bases respectively, with 9 bases between them. From germline, CDR1 is LNHDA and CDR2 SQIVND (reference sequence). The DNA for the CDR3 is TGTGCCAGTAGGCCCGGGAACTCCTACAATGAGCAGTTCTTC. It yields the protein CASRPGNSYNEQFF.

This rearrangement joins TRBV3-1 (or the pseudogene TRBV3-2) to TRBJ1-1; no clear D gene. The CDR3 covers 15 residues. Trimming pared 4 bases from V and 6 bases from J, leaving 18 bases between. From germline, CDR1 is LGHDT and CDR2 YNNKEL (reference sequence). CDR3 nucleotide sequence: TGTGCCAGCAGCCCAATGAGGGTATCGGGCCCTGAAGCTTTCTTT. As protein: CASSPMRVSGPEAFF.

This clone is a singleton in its sample. The rearrangement uses TRBV4-3 and TRBJ1-1; no definite D call. Trimming cost V 0 bases and J 0 bases, with 14 bases left between them. Per germline, CDR1 LGHNA and CDR2 YSLEER. This CDR3 is built from 17 residues. The CDR3 sequence: CASSQEVPASMNTEAFF. The CDR3 DNA reads TGCGCCAGCAGCCAAGAAGTTCCCGCGTCCATGAACACTGAAGCTTTCTTT.

This clone has more than one count but fewer than ten. The chain couples TRBV7-9 to TRBJ1-1; maybe TRBD1 (6 bases). Germline V gives CDR1 SEHNR, CDR2 FQNEAQ (reference sequence). The ends were cut back, 5 bases at V and 1 base at J, with 8 bases in the middle. The CDR3 has 13 residues. The CDR3 spells CASSHRENTEAFF. The CDR3 DNA is TGTGCCAGCAGCCACAGGGAGAACACTGAAGCTTTCTTT.

This chain links TRBV6-2 or TRBV6-3 with TRBJ1-1; possibly TRBD1 for D (5 bases). The CDR3 totals 14 residues. The germline CDR1 and CDR2 sequences are MNHEY and SVGEGT. V gave up 3 bases and J gave up 4 bases, with 12 bases separating them. The CDR3 is CASSYNSGITEAFF. CDR3 sequence (DNA): TGTGCCAGCAGTTATAATTCAGGGATCACTGAAGCTTTCTTT.

This rearrangement joins TRBV6-5 to TRBJ1-2, with TRBD1 matching over 7 bases. The trim removed 6 bases at V and 4 bases at J, leaving 5 bases unmatched. Germline CDR1 and CDR2: MNHEY and SVGAGI. CDR3 length equals 13 residues. The CDR3 sequence is CASRPQGPYGYTF. CDR3 coding DNA: TGTGCCAGCAGACCACAGGGGCCCTATGGCTACACCTTC.

This clone came up once. V usage is TRBV7-2 and J usage is TRBJ2-5; 9 bases are shared with TRBD1. The CDR3 length is 14 residues. The V segment lost 1 base and the J segment 4 bases; nucleotides outside the gene matches: 1. The germline V gene has CDR1 SGHTA and CDR2 FQGNSA. CDR3 DNA sequence: TGTGCCAGCAGCTTAGACAGGGGGCCAGAGACCCAGTACTTC. This gives the protein CASSLDRGPETQYF.

The table lists this clone with a count of one. This chain connects TRBV19 to TRBJ1-3; no clear D gene. The CDR3 runs to 13 residues. V lost 3 bases and J lost 2, with 5 bases in between. The germline CDR1 and CDR2 sequences are LNHDA and SQIVND (reference sequence). CDR3 residues: CASSIDTGNTIYF. As DNA, the CDR3 is TGTGCCAGTAGTATCGACACTGGAAACACCATATATTTT.

The chain uses TRBV10-2 and TRBJ1-2; TRBD1 matches 7 bases. This CDR3 comprises 17 residues. V was pared by 0 bases and J by 4 bases, with 11 bases of the junction left unmatched. Per the germline V gene, CDR1 is WSHSY and CDR2 is SAAADI. Here the CDR3 DNA reads TGCGCCAGCAGTGAGTCCCGAGAGGGGGCTCAAGGCTATGGCTACACCTTC. It is translated as CASSESREGAQGYGYTF.

This rearrangement joins TRBV7-2 to TRBJ1-1; no firm D call. V lost 5 bases and J lost 8, with 15 bases in between. Germline CDR1 reads SGHTA; CDR2 reads FQGNSA. The length of the CDR3 is 13 residues. DNA of the CDR3: TGTGCCAGCAGCCAGCAGACGTGGGAAGAAGCTTTCTTT. Translating it yields CASSQQTWEEAFF.